The entry below describes one TCR beta chain. The junction departs from germline at one end; a sequencing error may be responsible. TCRdb called the multiplex PCR reads again in MiXCR, with one record for every CDR3 protein. Of some 100,000 distinct CDR3 sequences detected, less than 25% appear once; the ten largest clones hold 1% to 1.5%. These data belong to a study of breast tumors, draining lymph nodes, adjacent tissues. Samples came from axillary lymph nodes draining the breast cancer. The specimen sequenced was axillary lymph node tissue. The clonotype originates from a female donor with breast cancer. Some clones in this sample may be carry-over from other donors' samples.

CDR3 sequence reads: CASSLTPLLAGGADTQCF. DNA for the CDR3: TGCGCCAGCAGCTTAACCCCCCTACTAGCGGGGGGCGCAGATACGCAGTGTTTT. The genes are TRBV10-2 and TRBJ2-3, with 12 bases lining up with TRBD2. CDR1 is WSHSY and CDR2 is SAAADI in the germline V gene. CDR3 length: 18 residues.